This T cell receptor (beta chain) came from a study of cytomegalovirus exposure and HLA in healthy donors. On the study more broadly: Within an early data release were roughly 83 million unique TCRs drawn from HLA-typed donors. Points from the study as a whole: Rare sequences made up most TCRs, while some public TCRs were found in many donors. In a later analysis, TCR beta V- and J-gene trimming was associated with a missense DCLRE1C variant.

Germline V CDR1 and CDR2: SNHLY, FYNNEI. V lost 10 bases to trimming and J lost 0 bases; unmatched junction nucleotides: 7. The CDR3 runs 14 residues. Amplification used 60 Vbeta primers and 13 Jbeta primers. Here immunoSEQ multiplex PCR was the method, and the copy in TCRdb shows in-frame clones only, minus some. The sample lists about 230,000 clones, around 89% seen once, with more than 0.8% in the top ten. Donors consisted of healthy bone marrow donors. Comment on this clone: Its antigen is undetermined.

The source material was PBMCs. This chain links TRBV2 with TRBJ2-3, with TRBD1 matching 7 bases. The sequence came from a woman aged 18-29 years in good health and CMV-seronegative. CDR3 sequence reads: CANPGQMSTDTQYF. The CDR3 DNA sequence: TGTGCCAACCCGGGACAGATGAGCACAGATACGCAGTATTTT. The entire variable domain, with the rest obtained from reference TRBV2 and TRBJ2-3, is as follows: EPEVTQTPSHQVTQMGQEVILRCVPISNHLYFYWYRQILGQKVEFLVSFYNNEISEKSEIFDDQFSVERPDGSNFTLKIRSTKLEDSAMYFCANPGQMSTDTQYFGPGTRLTVL.